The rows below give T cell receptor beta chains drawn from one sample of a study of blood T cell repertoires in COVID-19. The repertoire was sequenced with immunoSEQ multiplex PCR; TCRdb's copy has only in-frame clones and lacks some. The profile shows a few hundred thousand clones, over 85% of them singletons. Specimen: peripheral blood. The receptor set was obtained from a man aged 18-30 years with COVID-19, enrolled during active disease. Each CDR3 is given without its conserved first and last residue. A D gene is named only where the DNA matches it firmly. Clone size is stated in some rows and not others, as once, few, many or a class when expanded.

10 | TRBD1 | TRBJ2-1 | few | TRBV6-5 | ASSPGTGEQF
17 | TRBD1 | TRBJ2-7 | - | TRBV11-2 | ASSSWGQGAQYLYVEQY
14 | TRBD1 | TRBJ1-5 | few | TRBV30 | AWSSRGQGARQPQH
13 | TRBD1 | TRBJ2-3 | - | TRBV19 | ASSAPGGRADTQY
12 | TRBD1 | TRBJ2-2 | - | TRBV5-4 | ASSLDRGAGELF
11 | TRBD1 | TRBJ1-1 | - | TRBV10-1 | ASSRTGNTEAF
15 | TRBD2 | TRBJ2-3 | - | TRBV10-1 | ASSESRPGLAGDTQY
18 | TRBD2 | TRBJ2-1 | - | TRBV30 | AWSAIQRTSGRRGYNEQF
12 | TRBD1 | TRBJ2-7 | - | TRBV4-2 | ASSQEKGAHEQY
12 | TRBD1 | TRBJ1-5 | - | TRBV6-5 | ASGQGRSNQPQH
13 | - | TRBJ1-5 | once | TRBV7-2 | ASSPRSQGNQPQH
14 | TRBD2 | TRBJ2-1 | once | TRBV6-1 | ASSERGRGGPNEQF
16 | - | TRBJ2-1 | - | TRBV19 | ASRTTTRGRGLGNEQF
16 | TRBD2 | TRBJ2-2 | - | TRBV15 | ATSRGLAGASSTGELF
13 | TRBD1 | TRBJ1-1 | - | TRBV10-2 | ASSDRDRGQTEAF
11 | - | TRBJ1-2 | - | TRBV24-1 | ATSQGLRDGYT
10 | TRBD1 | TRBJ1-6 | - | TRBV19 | AARGQGSPLH
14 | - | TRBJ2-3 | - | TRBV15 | ATSPPTGAGSDTQY
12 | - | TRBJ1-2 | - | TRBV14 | ASSQGRGDYGYT
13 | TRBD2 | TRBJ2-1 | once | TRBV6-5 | ASSYGQREGGEQF
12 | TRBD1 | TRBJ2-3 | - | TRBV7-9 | ASSDQGAADTQY
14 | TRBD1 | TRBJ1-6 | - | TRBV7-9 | ASSQPTGGLNSPLH
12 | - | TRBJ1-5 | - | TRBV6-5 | ASSYGAGNQPQH
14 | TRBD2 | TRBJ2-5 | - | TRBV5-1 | ASALSASGLGETQY